This T cell receptor (beta chain) comes out of a study of monozygotic twins with inflammatory bowel disease. General study points: Repertoires of patients may have been made more variable by differing immunosuppressive treatments.

The germline CDR1 and CDR2 sequences are SGHDT and YYEEEE. This CDR3 has 13 amino acids. After re-calling the 5' RACE reads, TCRdb lists one entry per CDR3 protein, DNA absent. The sample shows approximately 400,000 distinct CDR3 sequences, and 2% to 3% sits with its ten largest clones. Remarks on this clonotype: What it binds is not known.

This clonotype originated in a human donor with ulcerative colitis or Crohn's disease, or a healthy co-twin of an affected twin (not recorded which). The sequenced material came from blood. The V and J genes are TRBV5-6 and TRBJ2-2. CDR3 in amino acids: CASSFGLTGELFF. The whole variable domain, filled in from reference TRBV5-6 and TRBJ2-2, reads DAGVTQSPTHLIKTRGQQVTLRCSPKSGHDTVSWYQQALGQGPQFIFQYYEEEERQRGNFPDRFSGHQFPNYSSELNVNALLLGDSALYLCASSFGLTGELFFGEGSRLTVL.